These T cell receptor beta chains were read from a single sample in a study of T cell repertoires in cytomegalovirus infection. These receptors lack a known antigen. Each CDR3 protein gets one entry after TCRdb re-called the reads with MiXCR. The sample holds some 940,000 distinct CDR3 sequences, roughly 30% seen once. The sample in question was cultured CD8+ T cells from PBMCs, obtained from culture after CMV antigen stimulation. These receptors all come from a human donor in good health (CMV status not recorded). Some clones in this sample may be carry-over from other donors' samples. CDR3s include the opening cysteine and the closing phenylalanine or tryptophan. Each record gives: clone size, V gene, D gene, J gene, CDR3 DNA, CDR3 protein. A D gene is named only where the DNA matches it firmly. Not every row has a clone size; where given, it reads once, few, many or a size class.

>many|TRBV7-2|TRBD1|TRBJ2-7
TGTGCCAGCAGCCTCACAGGGGCATCTCTCTACGAGCAGTACTTC
CASSLTGASLYEQYF
>NA|TRBV29-1|NA|TRBJ1-4
TGCAGCGTTGAAAAGAGCGGTGGTGAAAAACTGTTTTTT
CSVEKSGGEKLFF
>many|TRBV12-3/TRBV12-4|NA|TRBJ1-2
TGTGCCAGCAGCCCGGGACGGTATGACTACACCTTC
CASSPGRYDYTF
>many|TRBV7-8|TRBD1|TRBJ2-1
TGTGCCAGCAGCCCCCGACAGGGGCATGAGCAGTTCTTC
CASSPRQGHEQFF
>NA|TRBV7-4|NA|TRBJ2-1
TGTGCCAGCAGCTTAGCAGGGATAGGAGTATGGAATGAGCAGTTCTTC
CASSLAGIGVWNEQFF
>NA|TRBV4-1|NA|TRBJ1-4
TGCGCCAGCAGCCAAGGCGGACAGCGGAGTGAAAAACTGTTTTTT
CASSQGGQRSEKLFF
>few|TRBV4-1|TRBD1|TRBJ1-2
TGCGCCAGCAGCCGAGGGGGCTACTATGGCTACACCTTC
CASSRGGYYGYTF
>NA|TRBV7-4|NA|TRBJ1-6
TGTGCCAGCAGCCCCGCTAGCTGGAGTTCACCCCTCCACTTT
CASSPASWSSPLHF
>few|TRBV4-3|NA|TRBJ1-4
TGCGCCAGCAGCCAAGATAGGGGACCCGTCAAACTGTTTTTT
CASSQDRGPVKLFF
>NA|TRBV7-8|NA|TRBJ2-3
TGTGCCAGCAGCTTAGAGGACCTTGAGCAGTATTTT
CASSLEDLEQYF
>NA|TRBV24-1|NA|TRBJ1-4
TGTGCCACCAGTGATGGGGACGGACCGAATGAAAAACTGTTTTTT
CATSDGDGPNEKLFF
>NA|TRBV6-5|NA|TRBJ1-2
TGTGCCAGCAGTTACGGGGGGCCATTGCTCCACTATGGCTACACCTTC
CASSYGGPLLHYGYTF
>NA|TRBV4-1|NA|TRBJ2-5
TGCGCCAGCAGCCAAGATGGTCAAGAGACCCAGTACTTC
CASSQDGQETQYF
>few|TRBV7-9|TRBD1|TRBJ2-5
TGTGCCAGCAGCTTGGACGACAGGGAAGAGACCCAGTACTTC
CASSLDDREETQYF
>NA|TRBV19|NA|TRBJ2-5
TGTGCCAGTAGAAACCGGGACAAAGACCAAGAGACCCAGTACTTC
CASRNRDKDQETQYF
>NA|TRBV27|NA|TRBJ2-7
TGTGCCAGCAGTACGCAACAGGGTGTCGGGGACGACGAGCAGTACTTC
CASSTQQGVGDDEQYF
>few|TRBV7-3|NA|TRBJ2-5
TGTGCCAGCAGCTTAAATGGGCCAGCGGCAGAGACCCAGTACTTC
CASSLNGPAAETQYF
>few|TRBV6-2/TRBV6-3|NA|TRBJ1-1
TGTGCCAGCAGTACAACCGACGGGGGAGGGTCTGAAGCTTTCTTT
CASSTTDGGGSEAFF
>NA|TRBV10-3|NA|TRBJ2-3
TGTGCCACCCTTGAGAGTGGGGGGGGCCGAACAGATACGCAGTATTTT
CATLESGGGRTDTQYF
>NA|TRBV6-6|TRBD2|TRBJ2-5
TGTGCCACCACGAATCCCGCGGGGGGCCTTTTGGAGACCCAGTACTTC
CATTNPAGGLLETQYF
>few|TRBV27|NA|TRBJ2-7
TGTGCCAGCAGTGACGGAGTCGGGGACTACGAGCAGTACTTC
CASSDGVGDYEQYF
>NA|TRBV11-1|NA|TRBJ2-1
TGTGCCAGCAGCTTAGAAGGAGGGGGGGGGAGAAATGAGCAGTTCTTC
CASSLEGGGGRNEQFF
>many|TRBV12-3/TRBV12-4|TRBD2|TRBJ2-1
TGTGCCAGCCACTCGCGGGCTAGCGGATACAATGAGCAGTTCTTC
CASHSRASGYNEQFF
>few|TRBV10-3|NA|TRBJ1-1
TGTGCCAGTCGGCAGGTGGCGGGGGACACTGAAGCTTTCTTT
CASRQVAGDTEAFF
>NA|TRBV6-2/TRBV6-3|NA|TRBJ1-6
TGTGCCAGCAGTTTAGGACGGATACCCCTCCACTTT
CASSLGRIPLHF
>NA|TRBV19|TRBD1|TRBJ2-4
TGTGCCGGCGGACAGGGCGGTACAAATATTCAGTACTTC
CAGGQGGTNIQYF
>many|TRBV7-2|NA|TRBJ2-4
TGTGCCAGCAGCTTAGAAGGGACAGCGGCGCGGGGAAAGTACTTC
CASSLEGTAARGKYF
>NA|TRBV3-1|NA|TRBJ2-1
TGTGCCAGCAGCCAAGATTTTTGGATCTCCTACAATGAGCAGTTCTTC
CASSQDFWISYNEQFF
>NA|TRBV15|NA|TRBJ2-7
TGTGCCACCAGCCAGGTCCCCGGGACTCGGAGCTCCTACGAGCAGTACTTC
CATSQVPGTRSSYEQYF
>NA|TRBV2|NA|TRBJ1-2
TGTGCCAGCAGCCCTATGACAGTCTATGGCTACACCTTC
CASSPMTVYGYTF
>NA|TRBV7-7|NA|TRBJ2-1
TGTGCTAGCAGCCCCCCCAAAGAAAATGAGCAGTTCTTC
CASSPPKENEQFF
>few|TRBV7-2|NA|TRBJ1-2
TGTGCCAGCTGGGGGGGGGGCTATGGCTACACCTTC
CASWGGGYGYTF
>few|TRBV5-1|TRBD1|TRBJ2-1
TGCGCCAGCAAAAGGACAGGGGGCGACGCCAATGAGCAGTTCTTC
CASKRTGGDANEQFF